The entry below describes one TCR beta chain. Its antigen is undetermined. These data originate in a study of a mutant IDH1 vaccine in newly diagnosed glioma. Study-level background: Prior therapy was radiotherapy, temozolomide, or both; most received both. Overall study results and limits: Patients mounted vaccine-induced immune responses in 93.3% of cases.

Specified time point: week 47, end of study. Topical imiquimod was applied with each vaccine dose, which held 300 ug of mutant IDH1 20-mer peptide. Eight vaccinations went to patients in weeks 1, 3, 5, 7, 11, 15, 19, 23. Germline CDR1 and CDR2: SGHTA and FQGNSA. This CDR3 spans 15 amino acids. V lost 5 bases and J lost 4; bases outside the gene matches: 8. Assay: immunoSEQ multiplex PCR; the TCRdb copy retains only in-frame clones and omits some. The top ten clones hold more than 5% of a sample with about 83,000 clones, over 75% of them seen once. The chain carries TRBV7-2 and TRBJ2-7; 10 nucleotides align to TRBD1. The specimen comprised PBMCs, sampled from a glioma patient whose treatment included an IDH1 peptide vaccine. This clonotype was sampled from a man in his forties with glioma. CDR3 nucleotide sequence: TGTGCCAGCAGCCCCCGGGACAGGGGTGGGTACGAGCAGTACTTC. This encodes CASSPRDRGGYEQYF.